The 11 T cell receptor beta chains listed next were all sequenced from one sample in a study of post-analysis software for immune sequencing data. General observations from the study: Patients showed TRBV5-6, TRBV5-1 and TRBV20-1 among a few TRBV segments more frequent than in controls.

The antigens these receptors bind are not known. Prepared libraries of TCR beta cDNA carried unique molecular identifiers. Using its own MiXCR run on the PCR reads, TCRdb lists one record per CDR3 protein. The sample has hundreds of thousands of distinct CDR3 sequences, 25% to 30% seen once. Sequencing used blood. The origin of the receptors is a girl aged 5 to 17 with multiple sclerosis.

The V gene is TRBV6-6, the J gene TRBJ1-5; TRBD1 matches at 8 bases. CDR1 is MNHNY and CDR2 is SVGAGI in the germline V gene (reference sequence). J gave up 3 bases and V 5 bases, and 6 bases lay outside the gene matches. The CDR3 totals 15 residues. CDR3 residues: CASSRGQGYNQPQHF. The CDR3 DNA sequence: TGTGCCAGCAGTAGAGGACAGGGATACAATCAGCCCCAGCATTTT.

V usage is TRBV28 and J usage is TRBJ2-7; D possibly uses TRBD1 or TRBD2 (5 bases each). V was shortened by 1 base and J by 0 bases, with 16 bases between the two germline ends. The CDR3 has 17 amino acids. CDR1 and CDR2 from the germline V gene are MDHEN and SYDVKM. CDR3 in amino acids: CASSLFAGGVSSYEQYF. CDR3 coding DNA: TGTGCCAGCAGTTTATTTGCTGGGGGAGTCAGCTCCTACGAGCAGTACTTC.

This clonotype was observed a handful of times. The CDR3 protein is CASGGWDYGYTF. The CDR3 nucleotides read TGTGCCAGCGGTGGGTGGGACTATGGCTACACCTTC. The gene calls are TRBV7-2 and TRBJ1-2; D is uncertain. V lost 8 bases and J 3 bases, leaving 10 bases between the germline ends. The CDR3 sequence is 12 residues long. CDR1 and CDR2 from the germline V gene are SGHTA and FQGNSA.

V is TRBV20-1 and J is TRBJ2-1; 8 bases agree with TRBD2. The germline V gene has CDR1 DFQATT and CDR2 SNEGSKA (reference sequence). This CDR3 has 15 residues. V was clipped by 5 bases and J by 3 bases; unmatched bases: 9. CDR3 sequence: CSAPTTTSGYNEQFF. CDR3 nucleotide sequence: TGCAGTGCTCCCACGACAACTAGCGGCTACAATGAGCAGTTCTTC.

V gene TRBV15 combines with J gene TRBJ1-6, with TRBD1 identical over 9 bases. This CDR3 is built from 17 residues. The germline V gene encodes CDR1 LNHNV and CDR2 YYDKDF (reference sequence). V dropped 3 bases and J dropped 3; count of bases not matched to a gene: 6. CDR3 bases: TGTGCCACCAGCAGGGGAGACAGGGGGTTCTATAATTCACCCCTCCACTTT. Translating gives CATSRGDRGFYNSPLHF.

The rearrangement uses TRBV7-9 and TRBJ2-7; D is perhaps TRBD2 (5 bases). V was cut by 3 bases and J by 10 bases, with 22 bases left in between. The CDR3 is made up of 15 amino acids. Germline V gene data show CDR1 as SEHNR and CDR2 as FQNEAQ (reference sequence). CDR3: CASSLSGLHPSTQYF. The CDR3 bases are TGTGCCAGCAGCTTGTCAGGACTGCATCCCTCAACCCAGTACTTC. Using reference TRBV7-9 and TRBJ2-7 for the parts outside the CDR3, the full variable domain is DTGVSQNPRHKITKRGQNVTFRCDPISEHNRLYWYRQTLGQGPEFLTYFQNEAQLEKSRLLSDRFSAERPKGSFSTLEIQRTEQGDSAMYLCASSLSGLHPSTQYFGPGTRLTVT.

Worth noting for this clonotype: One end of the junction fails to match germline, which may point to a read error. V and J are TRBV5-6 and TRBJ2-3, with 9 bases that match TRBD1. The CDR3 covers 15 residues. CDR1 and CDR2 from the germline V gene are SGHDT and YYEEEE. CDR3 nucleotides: TGTGTCAGCAGCTTTGGGACAGGGTCGATCGGAGCGCAGTATTTT. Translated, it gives CVSSFGTGSIGAQYF.

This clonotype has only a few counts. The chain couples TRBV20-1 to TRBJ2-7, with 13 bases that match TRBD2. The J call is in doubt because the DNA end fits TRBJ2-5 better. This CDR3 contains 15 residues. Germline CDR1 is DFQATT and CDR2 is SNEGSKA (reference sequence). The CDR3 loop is CSATPGTSGTKTQYF. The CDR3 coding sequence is TGCAGTGCCACCCCCGGGACTAGCGGGACAAAGACCCAGTACTTC.

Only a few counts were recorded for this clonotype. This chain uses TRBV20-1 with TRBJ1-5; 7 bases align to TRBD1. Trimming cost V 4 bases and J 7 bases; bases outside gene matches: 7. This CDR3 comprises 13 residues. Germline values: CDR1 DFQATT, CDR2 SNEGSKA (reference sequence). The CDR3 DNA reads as TGCAGTGCTAACAACAGGGGTAGCCAGCCCCAGCATTTT. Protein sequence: CSANNRGSQPQHF.

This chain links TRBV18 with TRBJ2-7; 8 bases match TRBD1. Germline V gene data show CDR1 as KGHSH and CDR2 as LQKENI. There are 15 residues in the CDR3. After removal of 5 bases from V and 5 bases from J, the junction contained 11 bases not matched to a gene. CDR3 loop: CASSTGTGSGDEQYF. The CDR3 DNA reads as TGTGCCAGCTCAACAGGGACAGGTTCTGGAGACGAGCAGTACTTC. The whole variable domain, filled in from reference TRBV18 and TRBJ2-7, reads NAGVMQNPRHLVRRRGQEARLRCSPMKGHSHVYWYRQLPEEGLKFMVYLQKENIIDESGMPKERFSAEFPKEGPSILRIQQVVRGDSAAYFCASSTGTGSGDEQYFGPGTRLTVT.

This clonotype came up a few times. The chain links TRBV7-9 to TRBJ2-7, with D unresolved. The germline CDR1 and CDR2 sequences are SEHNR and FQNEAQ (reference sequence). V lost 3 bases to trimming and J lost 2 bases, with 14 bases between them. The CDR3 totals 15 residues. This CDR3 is CASSFSVPGPYEQYF. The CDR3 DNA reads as TGTGCCAGCAGCTTTTCCGTCCCAGGACCCTACGAGCAGTACTTC.